The clone carrying this T cell receptor beta chain was seen at least ten times. Its antigen is not known. The data belong to a study of T cells in Graves' hyperthyroidism and ophthalmopathy. From RNA transcripts, TCR beta CDR3 regions were amplified. TCR CDR3 regions were first amplified by RT-PCR with HTBI primers. TCRdb itself ran the multiplex PCR reads through MiXCR, one entry per CDR3 protein. The data show approximately 300,000 distinct CDR3 sequences, with 15% to 20% seen just once and approximately 60% held by the top ten. Each person with ophthalmopathy scored at least 3 on the Clinical Activity Score, reached NOSPECS grade 4 or higher, and had been ill under 3 months. The study based diagnoses on clinical symptoms, serum thyroxine and TRAb, thyroid ultrasound and orbital computed tomography. Study results and caveats: Most clonotypes that expanded in the thyroid above 0.001 also showed up in blood.

Germline V CDR1 and CDR2: ENHRY, SYGVKD. The CDR3 length is 15 residues. V gave up 1 base and J gave up 3 bases; unmatched junction bases: 4. The V gene is TRBV10-3, the J gene TRBJ2-7; 9 positions agree with TRBD2. This receptor was taken from a woman in her fifties or sixties with Graves' ophthalmopathy. Sequencing used blood. CDR3 residues: CAISELNSGSYEQYF. In nucleotides, the CDR3 is TGTGCCATCAGTGAGTTGAATAGCGGGAGCTACGAGCAGTACTTC.